The 30 T cell receptor beta chains below were found in one sample sequenced in a study of cytomegalovirus exposure and HLA in healthy donors. Amplification used 60 Vbeta primers and 13 Jbeta primers. The assay was immunoSEQ multiplex PCR, and TCRdb's table has in-frame clones only and misses some. The sample carries under 150,000 clones, 65% to 85% recorded once. The sequencing sample was made of PBMCs. The receptors derive from a young woman in good health and CMV-seropositive.

The V gene is TRBV29-1, the J gene TRBJ1-1, with 7 bases identical to TRBD1. CDR1 and CDR2 (germline): SQVTM, ANQGSEA. The CDR3 spans 14 residues. With 7 bases clipped from V and 1 base from J, the junction kept 9 bases outside the gene matches. Written as DNA, the CDR3 is TGCAGCGCCAGGACAGGTGGGGGGAACACTGAAGCTTTCTTT. Translated, it gives CSARTGGGNTEAFF.

This chain connects TRBV25-1 to TRBJ2-3, with D possibly TRBD2 on 6 matching bases. Germline V gene sequence: CDR1 MGHDK, CDR2 SYGVNS. Trimming cost V 7 bases and J 4 bases, with 18 bases left between them. CDR3 size: 15 residues. The CDR3, as DNA: TGTGCCAGCATCCCCTCTGTGGGGGGTTCAGATACGCAGTATTTT. Its translation is CASIPSVGGSDTQYF.

The chain carries TRBV6-5 and TRBJ2-1; TRBD2 is a possible D gene (5 bases). V was cut by 7 bases and J by 5 bases, with 12 bases left in between. The CDR3 is made up of 13 amino acids. The germline gives CDR1 MNHEY, CDR2 SVGAGI. CDR3 region: CASKVDYHNEQFF. CDR3 DNA: TGTGCCAGCAAGGTCGACTACCACAATGAGCAGTTCTTC.

The V call is TRBV7-8, the J call TRBJ1-5; a possible D gene is TRBD1 (5 bases). The germline V and J ends were trimmed by 6 bases and 3 bases, with 21 bases remaining between them. CDR1 and CDR2 (germline): SGHVS, FQNEAQ. The CDR3 has 17 amino acids. CDR3 sequence: CASRSGLSIQNNQPQHF. The CDR3, as DNA: TGTGCCAGCAGATCGGGACTCTCAATCCAAAACAATCAGCCCCAGCATTTT.

This chain connects TRBV7-8 to TRBJ2-1; 7 bases are shared with TRBD1. The V segment lost 5 bases and the J segment 12 bases; nucleotides outside the gene matches: 4. CDR3 length: 11 residues. CDR1 and CDR2 (germline): SGHVS, FQNEAQ. CDR3 protein: CASSKGDRQFF. The CDR3 DNA reads TGTGCCAGCAGCAAAGGGGACAGGCAGTTCTTC.

This chain links TRBV19 with TRBJ1-5, with a possible D match to TRBD1 (5 bases). Looked up from germline, CDR1 is LNHDA and CDR2 is SQIVND (reference sequence). CDR3 size: 15 residues. V was cut by 1 base and J by 3 bases, with 10 bases left in between. CDR3: CASSIGEGLNQPQHF. CDR3 DNA sequence: TGTGCCAGTAGTATAGGGGAGGGACTCAATCAGCCCCAGCATTTT.

This rearrangement joins TRBV5-1 to TRBJ2-7; 8 positions agree with TRBD1. V was clipped by 4 bases and J by 3 bases; unmatched bases: 6. The CDR3 has 14 amino acids. Looked up from germline, CDR1 is SGHRS and CDR2 is YFSETQ. CDR3 nucleotides: TGCGCCAGCAGCCCCGCCGGGACAGGCTACGAGCAGTACTTC. It yields the protein CASSPAGTGYEQYF.

The chain joins TRBV10-3 to TRBJ2-1, with unresolved D. The ends were cut back, 3 bases at V and 4 bases at J, with 16 bases in the middle. The germline CDR1 and CDR2 sequences are ENHRY and SYGVKD. This CDR3 region has 16 residues. DNA of the CDR3: TGTGCCATCAGTGAATCAATAGCTTTCTTTTACAATGAGCAGTTCTTC. Amino acid sequence: CAISESIAFFYNEQFF.

The chain links TRBV4-2 to TRBJ2-5, with TRBD2 matching over 8 bases. The CDR3 sequence is 16 residues long. Trimming at V came to 2 bases and at J to 0 bases, leaving 5 bases not matched to a gene. CDR1 is LGHNA and CDR2 is YNFKEQ in the germline V gene. CDR3 in DNA: TGTGCCAGCAGCCAACCCCCAGCGGGGGACCAAGAGACCCAGTACTTC. The encoded protein is CASSQPPAGDQETQYF.

The rearrangement uses TRBV6-5 and TRBJ1-2; 11 nucleotides align to TRBD1. This CDR3 is 14 amino acids long. V gave up 7 bases and J gave up 7 bases; unmatched junction bases: 8. From germline, CDR1 is MNHEY and CDR2 SVGAGI. The CDR3 DNA reads as TGTGCCAGCAAAACCACCGGGACAGGGGGTGGCTACACCTTC. Amino acid sequence: CASKTTGTGGGYTF.

The rearrangement uses TRBV4-1 and TRBJ2-2; the match to TRBD1 covers 8 bases. The CDR3 runs to 15 residues. V shed 3 bases, J shed 6 bases, and the junction held 6 bases outside the gene matches. CDR1 and CDR2 from the germline V gene are MGHRA and YSYEKL. The CDR3 here is CASSHILQGAGELFF. The CDR3 coding sequence is TGCGCCAGCAGCCATATACTACAGGGGGCCGGGGAGCTGTTTTTT.

The rearrangement links TRBV4-1 to TRBJ1-5; D perhaps matches TRBD1 (5 bases). Trimming removed 2 bases from V and 5 bases from J, with 10 bases in between. The CDR3 runs 14 residues. Looked up from germline, CDR1 is MGHRA and CDR2 is YSYEKL. For the CDR3, the DNA is TGCGCCAGCAGCCAACTAACAGGAGATCAGCCCCAGCATTTT. Its translation is CASSQLTGDQPQHF.

The chain employs TRBV5-7 and TRBJ1-3; the match to TRBD1 covers 7 bases. TRBV5-7 carries the ORF label, with uncertain function. The ends lost 2 bases at V and 0 bases at J; junction bases unmatched: 11. The CDR3 contains 18 residues. CDR3 in amino acids: CASSFRDSLYFSGNTIYF. CDR3 DNA: TGTGCCAGCAGCTTCCGGGACAGCCTTTATTTCTCTGGAAACACCATATATTTT.

This chain links TRBV5-1 with TRBJ1-3, with D uncertain. V lost 3 bases and J 4 bases, leaving 20 bases between the germline ends. The CDR3 runs to 17 residues. Germline CDR1 is SGHRS and CDR2 is YFSETQ. The chain's CDR3 is CASSSSGGFGRGNTIYF. CDR3 DNA sequence: TGCGCCAGCAGCTCGAGCGGAGGCTTCGGCAGGGGAAACACCATATATTTT. Full variable domain (missing parts from reference TRBV5-1 and TRBJ1-3): KAGVTQTPRYLIKTRGQQVTLSCSPISGHRSVSWYQQTPGQGLQFLFEYFSETQRNKGNFPGRFSGRQFSNSRSEMNVSTLELGDSALYLCASSSSGGFGRGNTIYFGEGSWLTVV.

The chain is built from TRBV19 and TRBJ1-3, with no clear D. CDR1 is LNHDA and CDR2 is SQIVND in the germline V gene (reference sequence). The CDR3 is 13 amino acids. The germline V and J ends were trimmed by 5 bases and 4 bases, with 9 bases remaining between them. The CDR3 DNA reads TGTGCCAGTAGTGACAATCTGGGAAACACCATATATTTT. Its protein product is CASSDNLGNTIYF.

This rearrangement joins TRBV10-3 to TRBJ1-1; TRBD1 aligns across 10 bases. The CDR3 spans 15 residues. The germline gives CDR1 ENHRY, CDR2 SYGVKD. After removal of 6 bases from V and 1 base from J, the junction contained 5 bases not matched to a gene. The CDR3 here is CAISPDRGWNTEAFF. The DNA of the CDR3 is TGTGCCATCAGCCCGGACAGGGGGTGGAACACTGAAGCTTTCTTT.

The chain carries TRBV9 and TRBJ1-2, with TRBD1 identical over 7 bases. This CDR3 contains 14 residues. The V gene's germline CDR1 is SGDLS and CDR2 YYNGEE. Germline trimming cut 4 bases from V and 7 bases from J; bases unmatched to any gene: 10. The CDR3 bases are TGTGCCAGCAGCATTGGGACAGCTTTGTTTGGCTACACCTTC. Protein sequence: CASSIGTALFGYTF.

This chain uses TRBV10-1 with TRBJ2-1; TRBD2 aligns across 11 bases. The CDR3 runs to 16 residues. Germline assignment: CDR1 WNHNN and CDR2 SYGVQD (reference sequence). With V trimmed by 6 bases and J by 6 bases, 10 bases remained unmatched. CDR3 amino acids: CASSGVRTSGGNEQFF. The CDR3 DNA reads TGCGCCAGCAGCGGAGTCCGAACTAGCGGGGGCAATGAGCAGTTCTTC.

The genes are TRBV19 and TRBJ1-1, with TRBD1 matching 8 bases. The CDR3 length is 13 residues. J lost 3 bases, V lost 8 bases, and 5 bases had no gene match. Germline V gene sequence: CDR1 LNHDA, CDR2 SQIVND (reference sequence). The CDR3 DNA follows: TGTGCCAGTTCGGGCAGGGGGCACACTGAAGCTTTCTTT. Amino acid sequence: CASSGRGHTEAFF. The complete variable domain, with remaining parts taken from reference TRBV19 and TRBJ1-1, reads DGGITQSPKYLFRKEGQNVTLSCEQNLNHDAMYWYRQDPGQGLRLIYYSQIVNDFQKGDIAEGYSVSREKKESFPLTVTSAQKNPTAFYLCASSGRGHTEAFFGQGTRLTVV.

The rearrangement links TRBV7-9 to TRBJ1-6; D ambiguous. Trimming pared 2 bases from V and 5 bases from J, leaving 10 bases between. Germline assignment: CDR1 SEHNR and CDR2 FQNEAQ (reference sequence). The CDR3 has 15 residues. Here the CDR3 reads CASSLLSEDNSPLHF. In DNA form, the CDR3 reads TGTGCCAGCAGCTTACTTTCCGAGGATAATTCACCCCTCCACTTT.

This clone was detected once. The V call is TRBV5-1, the J call TRBJ2-7, with TRBD2 matching over 8 bases. CDR3 length: 11 residues. J was trimmed by 10 bases and V by 5 bases; bases with no gene match: 5. Germline V lookup: CDR1 SGHRS, CDR2 YFSETQ. Here the CDR3 reads CASRLAGLQYF. The DNA for the CDR3 is TGCGCCAGCAGGCTAGCGGGTCTTCAGTACTTC.

The V and J genes are TRBV7-8 and TRBJ2-5; D not resolved. Germline-derived CDR1 and CDR2 are SGHVS and FQNEAQ. Trimming shortened V by 1 base and J by 1 base, and 4 bases separated the two germline ends. The CDR3 is 13 residues long. The CDR3 nucleotides read TGTGCCAGCAGCTTAGATAGCCAAGAGACCCAGTACTTC. This gives the protein CASSLDSQETQYF.

The CDR3 reads CASSLGGTPVGSPLHF. CDR3 sequence (DNA): TGTGCCAGCAGCTTAGGAGGGACACCGGTCGGATCACCCCTCCACTTT. The V call is TRBV11-2, the J call TRBJ1-6, with a weak D call TRBD1 (6 bases). Looked up from germline, CDR1 is SGHAT and CDR2 is FQNNGV. The CDR3 loop spans 16 amino acids. Trimming removed 1 base at V and 10 bases at J, with 17 bases between.

V usage is TRBV6-5 and J usage is TRBJ2-3; 7 nucleotides match TRBD1. V trimming: 6 bases; J trimming: 5 bases; junction bases outside the gene matches: 11. CDR1 is MNHEY, CDR2 SVGAGI, per germline. The CDR3 is 15 residues long. CDR3 region: CASSKQGQSKDTQYF. As DNA, the CDR3 is TGTGCCAGCAGCAAACAGGGACAGTCAAAAGATACGCAGTATTTT.

The chain carries TRBV19 and TRBJ1-3, with D maybe TRBD1 (6 bases). The V gene lost 9 bases and the J gene lost 3 bases, with 15 bases spanning the gap. Germline CDR1 LNHDA, CDR2 SQIVND (reference sequence). There are 14 residues in the CDR3. The CDR3 DNA is TGTGCCAGCGTCGACGACAGGCTTGGAAACACCATATATTTT. Its translation: CASVDDRLGNTIYF.

The chain employs TRBV9 and TRBJ2-5, with TRBD1 matching over 7 bases. The V gene end was trimmed by 3 bases and the J gene end by 1 base; junction bases not matched to a gene: 3. Germline CDR1 reads SGDLS; CDR2 reads YYNGEE. The CDR3 is made up of 14 amino acids. This CDR3 is CASSEGQTQETQYF. As DNA, the CDR3 is TGTGCCAGCAGCGAGGGACAGACCCAAGAGACCCAGTACTTC.

The chain joins TRBV5-4 to TRBJ1-1; 10 positions agree with TRBD1. Trimming took 0 bases from V and 11 from J; bases not matched to a gene: 4. CDR1 and CDR2 from the germline V gene are SGHNT and YYREEE (reference sequence). The CDR3 is made up of 13 amino acids. The CDR3 DNA sequence: TGTGCCAGCAGCTTGGGGGACAGGGGTGGTGCTTTCTTT. Residues: CASSLGDRGGAFF.

The chain employs TRBV28 and TRBJ1-2; no clear D gene. Germline V gives CDR1 MDHEN, CDR2 SYDVKM. The V end lost 3 bases, the J end lost 3 bases, and 14 bases lay between the germline ends. The CDR3 loop spans 15 amino acids. The CDR3 DNA is TGTGCCAGCAGTTTCCCCCGCGACTTCGACTATGGCTACACCTTC. Translating it yields CASSFPRDFDYGYTF.

The chain combines TRBV27 with TRBJ1-5; D is ambiguous. Germline loops: CDR1 MNHEY, CDR2 SMNVEV (reference sequence). The V end lost 3 bases, the J end lost 3 bases, and 9 bases lay between the germline ends. This CDR3 has 14 amino acids. The CDR3: CASSFVQSNQPQHF. The CDR3 nucleotides are TGTGCCAGCAGTTTTGTACAGTCCAATCAGCCCCAGCATTTT.

This chain uses TRBV6-5 with TRBJ1-2; 8 bases map to TRBD1. This CDR3 contains 13 residues. V shed 6 bases and J 6 bases; nucleotides not matched to a gene: 6. Germline lookup yields CDR1 MNHEY and CDR2 SVGAGI. The CDR3 DNA sequence: TGTGCCAGCAGAGACGACAGGGGCGATGGCTACACCTTC. The encoded protein is CASRDDRGDGYTF.